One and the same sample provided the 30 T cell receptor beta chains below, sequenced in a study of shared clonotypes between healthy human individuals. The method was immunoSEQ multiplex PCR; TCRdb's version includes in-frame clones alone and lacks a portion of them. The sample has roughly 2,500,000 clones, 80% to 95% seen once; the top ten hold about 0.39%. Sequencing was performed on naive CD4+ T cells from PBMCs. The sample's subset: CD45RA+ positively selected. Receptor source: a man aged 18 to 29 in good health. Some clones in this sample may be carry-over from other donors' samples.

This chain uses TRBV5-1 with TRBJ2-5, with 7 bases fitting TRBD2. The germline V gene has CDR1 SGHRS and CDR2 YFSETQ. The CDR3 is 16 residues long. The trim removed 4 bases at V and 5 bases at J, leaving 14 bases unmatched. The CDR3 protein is CASSLEAGLEGETQYF. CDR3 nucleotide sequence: TGCGCCAGCAGCCTGGAGGCCGGACTAGAGGGGGAGACCCAGTACTTC.

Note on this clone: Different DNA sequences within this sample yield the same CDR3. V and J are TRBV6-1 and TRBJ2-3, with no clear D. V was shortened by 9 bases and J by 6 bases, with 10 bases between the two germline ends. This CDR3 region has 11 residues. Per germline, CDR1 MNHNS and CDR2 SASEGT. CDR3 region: CASGLADTQYF. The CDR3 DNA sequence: TGTGCCAGTGGGTTGGCCGATACGCAGTATTTT.

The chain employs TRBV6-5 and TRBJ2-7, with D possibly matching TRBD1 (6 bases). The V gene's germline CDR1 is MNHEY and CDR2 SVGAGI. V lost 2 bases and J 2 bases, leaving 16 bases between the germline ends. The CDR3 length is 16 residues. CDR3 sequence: CASSYPGTPPPYEQYF. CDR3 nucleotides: TGTGCCAGCAGTTACCCCGGGACACCGCCTCCCTACGAGCAGTACTTC.

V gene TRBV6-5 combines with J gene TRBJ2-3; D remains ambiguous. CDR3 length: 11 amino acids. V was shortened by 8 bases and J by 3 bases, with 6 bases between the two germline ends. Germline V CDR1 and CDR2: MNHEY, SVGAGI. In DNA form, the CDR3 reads TGTGCCAGCGTCGGAACAGATACGCAGTATTTT. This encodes CASVGTDTQYF.

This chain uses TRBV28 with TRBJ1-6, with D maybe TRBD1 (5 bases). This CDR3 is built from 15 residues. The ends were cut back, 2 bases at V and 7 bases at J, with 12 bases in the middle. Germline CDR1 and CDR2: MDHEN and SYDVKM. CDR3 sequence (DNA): TGTGCCAGCAGTTTACCGGGACCGAGCAATTCACCCCTCCACTTT. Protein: CASSLPGPSNSPLHF.

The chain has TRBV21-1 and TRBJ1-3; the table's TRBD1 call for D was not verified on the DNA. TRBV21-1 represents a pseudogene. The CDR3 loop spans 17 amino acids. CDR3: CASPNPDRGCVGNTIYF. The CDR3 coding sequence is TGTGCCAGCCCTAACCCGGACAGGGGGTGCGTTGGAAACACCATATATTTT.

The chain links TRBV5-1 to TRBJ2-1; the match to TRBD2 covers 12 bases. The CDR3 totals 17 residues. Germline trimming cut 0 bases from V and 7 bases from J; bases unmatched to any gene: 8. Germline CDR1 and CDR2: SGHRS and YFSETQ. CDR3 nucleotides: TGCGCCAGCAGCTTGGCCGGACTAGCGGGGACGGGGAATGAGCAGTTCTTC. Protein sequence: CASSLAGLAGTGNEQFF.

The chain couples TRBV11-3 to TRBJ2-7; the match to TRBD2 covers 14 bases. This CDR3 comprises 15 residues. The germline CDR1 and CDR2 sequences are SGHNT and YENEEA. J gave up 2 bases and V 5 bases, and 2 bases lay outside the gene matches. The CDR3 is CASSLGLAGAYEQYF. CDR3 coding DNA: TGTGCCAGCAGCCTGGGACTAGCGGGGGCCTACGAGCAGTACTTC.

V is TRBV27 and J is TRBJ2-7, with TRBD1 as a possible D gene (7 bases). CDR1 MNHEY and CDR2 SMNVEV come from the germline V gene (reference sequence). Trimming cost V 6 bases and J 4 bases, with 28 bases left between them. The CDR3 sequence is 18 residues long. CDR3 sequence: CASRLTGTYVSGGYEQYF. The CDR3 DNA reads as TGTGCCAGCAGATTGACAGGGACCTACGTTAGCGGAGGATACGAGCAGTACTTC.

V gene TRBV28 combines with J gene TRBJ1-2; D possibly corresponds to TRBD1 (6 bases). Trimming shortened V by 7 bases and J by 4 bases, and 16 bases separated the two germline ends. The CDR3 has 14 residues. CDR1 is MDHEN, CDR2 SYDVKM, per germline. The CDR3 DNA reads TGTGCCAGCACTACCAACGGGGGCGGCTATGGCTACACCTTC. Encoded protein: CASTTNGGGYGYTF.

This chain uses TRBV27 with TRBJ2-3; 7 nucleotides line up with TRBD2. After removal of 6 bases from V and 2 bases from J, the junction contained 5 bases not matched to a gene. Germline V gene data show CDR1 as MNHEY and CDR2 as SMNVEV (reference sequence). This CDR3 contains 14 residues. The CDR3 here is CASSRDYNTDTQYF. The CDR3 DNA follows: TGTGCCAGCAGCCGGGACTATAACACAGATACGCAGTATTTT.

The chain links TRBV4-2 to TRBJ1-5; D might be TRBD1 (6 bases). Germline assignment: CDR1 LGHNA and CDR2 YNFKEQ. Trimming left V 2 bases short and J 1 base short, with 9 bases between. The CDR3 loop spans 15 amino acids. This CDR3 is CASSQSGVSNQPQHF. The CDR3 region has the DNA TGTGCCAGCAGCCAATCAGGGGTGAGCAATCAGCCCCAGCATTTT.

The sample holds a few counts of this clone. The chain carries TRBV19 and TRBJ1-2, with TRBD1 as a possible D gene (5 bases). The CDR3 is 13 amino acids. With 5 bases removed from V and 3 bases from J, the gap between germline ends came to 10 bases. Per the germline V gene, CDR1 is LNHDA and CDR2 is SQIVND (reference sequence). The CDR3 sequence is CASSSGDYYGYTF. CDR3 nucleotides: TGTGCCAGTAGTTCGGGGGACTACTATGGCTACACCTTC.

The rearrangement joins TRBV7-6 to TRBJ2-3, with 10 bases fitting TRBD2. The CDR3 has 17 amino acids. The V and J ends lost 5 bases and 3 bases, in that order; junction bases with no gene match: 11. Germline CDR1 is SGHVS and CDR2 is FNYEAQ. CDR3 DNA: TGTGCCAGCAGCCAATTCCTAGCGGGAGAAGGAACAGATACGCAGTATTTT. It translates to CASSQFLAGEGTDTQYF.

In nucleotides, the CDR3 is TGTGCCAGCAGTTATAGCGGGGGCCCACTGGAGGAGCAGTTCTTC. The encoded protein is CASSYSGGPLEEQFF. V gene TRBV28 combines with J gene TRBJ2-1; the match to TRBD2 covers 9 bases. With 4 bases clipped from V and 10 bases from J, the junction kept 11 bases outside the gene matches. Germline CDR1 is MDHEN and CDR2 is SYDVKM. CDR3 length: 15 amino acids. The variable domain in full, with the rest retrieved from reference TRBV28 and TRBJ2-1, is DVKVTQSSRYLVKRTGEKVFLECVQDMDHENMFWYRQDPGLGLRLIYFSYDVKMKEKGDIPEGYSVSREKKERFSLILESASTNQTSMYLCASSYSGGPLEEQFFGPGTRLTVL.

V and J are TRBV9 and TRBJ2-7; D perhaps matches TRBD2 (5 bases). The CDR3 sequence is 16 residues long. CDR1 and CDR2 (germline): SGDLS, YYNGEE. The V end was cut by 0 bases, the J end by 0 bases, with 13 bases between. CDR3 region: CASSVAASPNSYEQYF. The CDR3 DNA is TGTGCCAGCAGCGTAGCCGCTAGCCCCAACTCCTACGAGCAGTACTTC.

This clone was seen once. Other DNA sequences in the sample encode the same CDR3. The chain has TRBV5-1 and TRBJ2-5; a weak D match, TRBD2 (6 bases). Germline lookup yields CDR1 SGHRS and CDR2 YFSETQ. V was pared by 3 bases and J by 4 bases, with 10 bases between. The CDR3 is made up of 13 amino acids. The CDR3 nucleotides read TGCGCCAGCAGCTCATCGGGAGTAGAGACCCAGTACTTC. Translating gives CASSSSGVETQYF.

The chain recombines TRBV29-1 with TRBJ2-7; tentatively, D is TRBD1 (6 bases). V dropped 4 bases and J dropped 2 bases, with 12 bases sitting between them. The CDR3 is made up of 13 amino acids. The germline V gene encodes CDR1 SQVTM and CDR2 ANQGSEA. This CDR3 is CSVGTALPYEQYF. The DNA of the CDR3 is TGCAGCGTTGGGACAGCCCTACCCTACGAGCAGTACTTC.

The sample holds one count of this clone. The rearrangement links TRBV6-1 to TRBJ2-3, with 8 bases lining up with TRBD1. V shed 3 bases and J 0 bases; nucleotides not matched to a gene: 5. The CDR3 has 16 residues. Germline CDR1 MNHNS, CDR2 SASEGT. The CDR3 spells CASSERQGISTDTQYF. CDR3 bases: TGTGCCAGCAGTGAGCGACAGGGGATTAGCACAGATACGCAGTATTTT.

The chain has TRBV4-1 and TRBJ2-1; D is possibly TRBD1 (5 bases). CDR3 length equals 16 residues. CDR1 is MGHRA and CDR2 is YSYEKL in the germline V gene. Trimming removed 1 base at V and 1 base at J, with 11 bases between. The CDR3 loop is CASSQVRDPSYNEQFF. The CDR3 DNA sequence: TGCGCCAGCAGCCAAGTCAGGGATCCTTCCTACAATGAGCAGTTCTTC.

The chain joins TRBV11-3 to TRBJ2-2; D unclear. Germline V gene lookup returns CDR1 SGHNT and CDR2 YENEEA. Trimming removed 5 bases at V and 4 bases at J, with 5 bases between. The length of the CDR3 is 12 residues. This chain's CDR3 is CASSLLTGELFF. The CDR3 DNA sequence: TGTGCCAGCAGCCTCCTCACCGGGGAGCTGTTTTTT.

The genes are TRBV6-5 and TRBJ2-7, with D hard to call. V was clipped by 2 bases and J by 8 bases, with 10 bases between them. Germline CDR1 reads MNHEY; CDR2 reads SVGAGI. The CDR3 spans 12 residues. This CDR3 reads CASSYPLAQQYF. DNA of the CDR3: TGTGCCAGCAGTTACCCCCTGGCCCAGCAGTACTTC.

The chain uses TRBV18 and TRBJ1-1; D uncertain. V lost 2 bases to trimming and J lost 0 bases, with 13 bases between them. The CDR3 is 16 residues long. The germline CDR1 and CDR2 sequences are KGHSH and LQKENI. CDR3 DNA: TGTGCCAGCTCACCAGCGGATCCGGGGTTGAACACTGAAGCTTTCTTT. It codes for CASSPADPGLNTEAFF.

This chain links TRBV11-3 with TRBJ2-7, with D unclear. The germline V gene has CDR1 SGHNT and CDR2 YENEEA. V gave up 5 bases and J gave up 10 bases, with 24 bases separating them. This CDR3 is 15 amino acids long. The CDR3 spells CASSPGLIRSELQYF. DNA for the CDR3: TGTGCCAGCAGCCCGGGCCTGATTCGATCGGAACTTCAGTACTTC.

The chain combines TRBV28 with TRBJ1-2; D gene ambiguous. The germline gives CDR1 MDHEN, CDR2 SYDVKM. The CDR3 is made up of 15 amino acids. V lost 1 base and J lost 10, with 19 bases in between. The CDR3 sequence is CASSLSQTQKRVYTF. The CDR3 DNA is TGTGCCAGCAGTTTATCACAGACCCAAAAAAGAGTCTACACCTTC.

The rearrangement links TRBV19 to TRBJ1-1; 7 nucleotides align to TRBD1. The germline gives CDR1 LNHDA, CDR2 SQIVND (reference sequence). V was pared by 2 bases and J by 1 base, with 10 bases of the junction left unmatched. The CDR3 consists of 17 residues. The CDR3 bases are TGTGCCAGTAGTATACAATGGCGGTCAGGGGGGAACACTGAAGCTTTCTTT. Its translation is CASSIQWRSGGNTEAFF.

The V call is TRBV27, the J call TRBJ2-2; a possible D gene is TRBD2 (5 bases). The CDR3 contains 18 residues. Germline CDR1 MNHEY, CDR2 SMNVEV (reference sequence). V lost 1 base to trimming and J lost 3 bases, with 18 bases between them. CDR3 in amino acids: CASSLFRPLVEDTGELFF. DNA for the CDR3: TGTGCCAGCAGTTTATTCCGCCCACTAGTTGAGGACACCGGGGAGCTGTTTTTT.

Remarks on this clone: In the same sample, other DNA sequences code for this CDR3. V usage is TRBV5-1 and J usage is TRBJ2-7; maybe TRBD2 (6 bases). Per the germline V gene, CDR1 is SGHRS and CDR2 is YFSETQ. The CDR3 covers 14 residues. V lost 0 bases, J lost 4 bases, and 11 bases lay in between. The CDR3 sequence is CASSLGSAGYEQYF. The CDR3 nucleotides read TGCGCCAGCAGCTTGGGCTCCGCGGGGTACGAGCAGTACTTC.

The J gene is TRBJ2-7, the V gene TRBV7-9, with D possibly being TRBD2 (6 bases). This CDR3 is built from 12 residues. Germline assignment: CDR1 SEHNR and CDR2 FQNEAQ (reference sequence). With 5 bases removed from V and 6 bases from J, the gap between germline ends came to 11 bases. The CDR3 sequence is CASSHGRGEQYF. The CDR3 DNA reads TGTGCCAGCAGCCATGGGCGGGGCGAGCAGTACTTC.

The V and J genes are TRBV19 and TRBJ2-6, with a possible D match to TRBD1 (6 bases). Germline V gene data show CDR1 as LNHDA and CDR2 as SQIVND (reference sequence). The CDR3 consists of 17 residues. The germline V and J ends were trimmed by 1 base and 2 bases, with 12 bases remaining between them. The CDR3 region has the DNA TGTGCCAGTAGTATAGGGGCAGGGGCGGCTGGGGCCAACGTCCTGACTTTC. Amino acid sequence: CASSIGAGAAGANVLTF.